This T cell receptor beta chain was identified during a study of T-cell reconstitution after alpha-beta-depleted transplantation in children. In this sample, this clonotype turned up a few times. TCRbeta library preparation incorporated unique molecular identifiers. TCRdb independently ran MiXCR on the PCR reads; one entry per CDR3 protein. The sample yields about 540,000 distinct CDR3 sequences, around 18% seen once. V was clipped by 3 bases and J by 6 bases, with 9 bases between them. The length of the CDR3 is 14 residues. The sequencing used PBMCs from the stem cell graft donor, collected from the stem cell graft. The chain uses TRBV12-3 or TRBV12-4 and TRBJ1-6; no definite D call. The clonotype was recovered from a human donor who donated a stem cell graft to a child with acute lymphoblastic leukemia. The CDR3 sequence is CASSFGQTNSPLHF. CDR3 sequence (DNA): TGTGCCAGCAGTTTCGGTCAGACTAATTCACCCCTCCACTTT.